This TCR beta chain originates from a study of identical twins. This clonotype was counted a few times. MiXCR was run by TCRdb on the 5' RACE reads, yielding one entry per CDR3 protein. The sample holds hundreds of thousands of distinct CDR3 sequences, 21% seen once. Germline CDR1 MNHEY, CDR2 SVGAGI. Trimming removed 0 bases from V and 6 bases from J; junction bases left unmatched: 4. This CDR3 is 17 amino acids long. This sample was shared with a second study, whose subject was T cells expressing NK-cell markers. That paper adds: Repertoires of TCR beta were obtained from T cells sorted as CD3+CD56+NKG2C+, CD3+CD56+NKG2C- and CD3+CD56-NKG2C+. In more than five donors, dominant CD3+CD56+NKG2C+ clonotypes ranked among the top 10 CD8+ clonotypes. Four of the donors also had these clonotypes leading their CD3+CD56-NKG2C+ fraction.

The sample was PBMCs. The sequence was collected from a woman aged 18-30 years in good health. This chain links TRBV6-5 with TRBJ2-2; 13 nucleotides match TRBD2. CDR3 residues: CASSYSTSGGAAGELFF. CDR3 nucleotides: TGTGCCAGCAGTTACTCTACTAGCGGGGGGGCCGCCGGGGAGCTGTTTTTT.